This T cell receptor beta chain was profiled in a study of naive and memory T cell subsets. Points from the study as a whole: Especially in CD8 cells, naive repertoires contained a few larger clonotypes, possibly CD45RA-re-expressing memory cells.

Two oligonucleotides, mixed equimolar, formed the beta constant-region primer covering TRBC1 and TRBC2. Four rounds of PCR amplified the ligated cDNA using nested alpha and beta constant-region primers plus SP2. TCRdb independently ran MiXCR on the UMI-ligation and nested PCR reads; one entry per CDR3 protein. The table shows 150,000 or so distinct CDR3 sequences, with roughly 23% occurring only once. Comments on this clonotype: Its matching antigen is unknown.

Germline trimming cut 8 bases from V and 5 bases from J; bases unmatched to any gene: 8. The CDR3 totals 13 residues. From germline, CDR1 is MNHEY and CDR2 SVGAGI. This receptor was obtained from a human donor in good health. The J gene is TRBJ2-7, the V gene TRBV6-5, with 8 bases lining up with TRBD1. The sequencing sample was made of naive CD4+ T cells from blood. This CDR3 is CASRGQGGDEQYF. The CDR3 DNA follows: TGTGCCAGCCGAGGACAGGGAGGCGACGAGCAGTACTTC.